Listed here is a single TCR beta chain. Sequencing used immunoSEQ multiplex PCR; TCRdb keeps in-frame clones, though not all of them. The sample includes about 160,000 clones, 96% of them seen just once. This sample was included in a study of control samples from healthy donors and cancer patients. Looked up from germline, CDR1 is LGHDT and CDR2 is YNNKEL (reference sequence). V was pared by 0 bases and J by 7 bases, with 18 bases between. The CDR3 consists of 16 residues. The chain couples TRBV3-1 (or the pseudogene TRBV3-2) to TRBJ1-2; TRBD1 is a possible D gene (5 bases). This receptor was taken from a woman aged 25-40 years in good health. The material sequenced was blood. CDR3: CASSQDRRGSALGYTF. For the CDR3, the DNA is TGTGCCAGCAGCCAAGATCGTAGGGGATCCGCTCTTGGCTACACCTTC.